Each of the 16 T cell receptor beta chains below was sequenced from the same sample in a study of CD8+ T cells in alopecia areata. The authors extracted RNA and reverse transcribed it into cDNA as the sequencing template. Libraries were prepared by immunoSEQ multiplex PCR; TCRdb keeps only in-frame clonotypes and omits some of them. The repertoire consists of roughly 97,000 clones, with 35% to 45% occurring once and the leading ten covering about 1.2%. Sequencing was performed on CD4+ T cells sorted from blood. The receptors were sampled from a human donor with alopecia areata.

This clone was counted a few times. The chain carries TRBV7-9 and TRBJ2-1; D might be TRBD1 (6 bases). Trimming left V 0 bases short and J 5 bases short, with 14 bases between. The CDR3 is made up of 16 amino acids. Germline V lookup: CDR1 SEHNR, CDR2 FQNEAQ (reference sequence). This CDR3 reads CASSLARRTADNEQFF. CDR3 DNA sequence: TGTGCCAGCAGCTTAGCGAGGCGGACAGCAGACAATGAGCAGTTCTTC.

This clone was observed a few times. The chain has TRBV29-1 and TRBJ2-5; D possibly corresponds to TRBD2 (5 bases). Germline V gene data show CDR1 as SQVTM and CDR2 as ANQGSEA. The CDR3 sequence is 12 residues long. Deletions cut 7 bases from V and 2 bases from J, with 11 bases between. The CDR3 spells CSAAGTQETQYF. DNA for the CDR3: TGCAGCGCTGCGGGCACGCAAGAGACCCAGTACTTC.

The chain employs TRBV14 and TRBJ2-1; D might be TRBD1 or TRBD2, each matching 5 bases. This CDR3 spans 13 amino acids. CDR1 is SGHDN and CDR2 is FVKESK in the germline V gene. The ends were cut back, 2 bases at V and 8 bases at J, with 10 bases in the middle. CDR3 amino acids: CASSQTRGHEQFF. Here the CDR3 DNA reads TGTGCCAGCAGCCAAACTAGGGGCCATGAGCAGTTCTTC.

This chain joins TRBV7-9 and TRBJ2-5; D may be TRBD2 (5 bases). The CDR3 consists of 14 residues. Per the germline V gene, CDR1 is SEHNR and CDR2 is FQNEAQ (reference sequence). The V and J ends lost 5 bases and 2 bases respectively, with 12 bases between them. Here the CDR3 reads CASSRRGRQETQYF. The DNA for the CDR3 is TGTGCCAGCAGCCGCCGGGGTAGACAAGAGACCCAGTACTTC.

The V and J genes are TRBV20-1 and TRBJ2-7, with unresolved D. Germline V gene lookup returns CDR1 DFQATT and CDR2 SNEGSKA (reference sequence). This CDR3 region has 11 residues. Trimming pared 4 bases from V and 1 base from J, leaving 5 bases between. The CDR3 DNA follows: TGCAGTGCTATCGAGTCCTACGAGCAGTACTTC. This encodes CSAIESYEQYF.

The rearrangement uses TRBV6-6 and TRBJ1-2; D is undetermined. Germline-derived CDR1 and CDR2 are MNHNY and SVGAGI (reference sequence). CDR3 length equals 11 residues. The V end was cut by 8 bases, the J end by 3 bases, with 7 bases between. CDR3 region: CASRPDYGYTF. The CDR3 region has the DNA TGTGCCAGCCGGCCAGACTATGGCTACACCTTC.

There are a few counts of this clone. CDR3 in amino acids: CASSLGGRGSNQPQHF. The CDR3, as DNA: TGCGCCAGCAGCTTGGGGGGGAGAGGGAGCAATCAGCCCCAGCATTTT. J is TRBJ1-5 and V is TRBV5-1; the D gene is possibly TRBD1 (5 bases). This CDR3 has 16 residues. Trimming left V 0 bases short and J 1 base short, with 11 bases between. Germline lookup yields CDR1 SGHRS and CDR2 YFSETQ.

A few counts support this clone. The rearrangement links TRBV7-2 to TRBJ2-7; the match to TRBD1 covers 9 bases. Germline-derived CDR1 and CDR2 are SGHTA and FQGNSA. This CDR3 region has 14 residues. V lost 7 bases to trimming and J lost 4 bases; unmatched junction nucleotides: 8. The CDR3 spells CASTPGQGLYEQYF. In DNA, the CDR3 is TGTGCCAGCACTCCGGGACAGGGCCTGTACGAGCAGTACTTC.

The rearrangement links TRBV30 to TRBJ2-2; maybe TRBD1 (5 bases). Deletions cut 7 bases from V and 5 bases from J, with 14 bases between. The CDR3 totals 13 residues. Germline CDR1 is GTSNPN and CDR2 is SVGIG (reference sequence). CDR3 DNA sequence: TGTGCCTACTCGACAGCTTCTACCGGGGAGCTGTTTTTT. Its translation is CAYSTASTGELFF.

The rearrangement joins TRBV30 to TRBJ2-4, with 9 positions matching TRBD1. The germline V gene encodes CDR1 GTSNPN and CDR2 SVGIG (reference sequence). Trimming removed 2 bases from V and 8 bases from J; junction bases left unmatched: 7. The CDR3 runs 14 residues. This CDR3 is CAWSPPDRGDIQYF. As DNA, the CDR3 is TGTGCCTGGAGTCCCCCTGACAGGGGGGACATTCAGTACTTC.

This sequence joins TRBV28 and TRBJ2-7; 8 bases are shared with TRBD1. The V segment lost 8 bases and the J segment 3 bases; nucleotides outside the gene matches: 3. Germline lookup yields CDR1 MDHEN and CDR2 SYDVKM. The CDR3 is made up of 12 amino acids. The CDR3 coding sequence is TGTGCCAGCGTAACAGGGGGCTACGAGCAGTACTTC. Amino acid sequence: CASVTGGYEQYF.

The sample holds many counts of this clone. J is TRBJ2-7 and V is TRBV5-1; 7 positions agree with TRBD2. Losses at the gene ends were 0 bases for V and 6 bases for J; bases not matched to a gene: 9. Germline assignment: CDR1 SGHRS and CDR2 YFSETQ. The CDR3 consists of 15 residues. CDR3 residues: CASSLVLAAPGEQYF. The DNA of the CDR3 is TGCGCCAGCAGCTTGGTGCTAGCGGCCCCGGGCGAGCAGTACTTC.

This clone was recorded a few times. This chain joins TRBV10-3 and TRBJ2-7; TRBD1 matches at 7 bases. Germline CDR1 ENHRY, CDR2 SYGVKD. The CDR3 totals 15 residues. The V and J ends lost 7 bases and 4 bases, in that order; junction bases with no gene match: 13. CDR3 nucleotides: TGTGCCATCACCGATCGGGCAGGGGGATCATACGAGCAGTACTTC. Translation gives CAITDRAGGSYEQYF.

This sequence joins TRBV4-3 and TRBJ2-3, with TRBD2 as a possible D gene (6 bases). Germline-derived CDR1 and CDR2 are LGHNA and YSLEER. The CDR3 spans 15 residues. V lost 3 bases, J lost 4 bases, and 14 bases lay in between. The CDR3: CASSQGLRDSDTQYF. The CDR3 DNA is TGCGCCAGCAGCCAGGGACTCCGGGATTCAGATACGCAGTATTTT.

The sample holds a few counts of this clone. The rearrangement uses TRBV10-3 and TRBJ2-2; TRBD2 is a possible D gene (5 bases). Trimming took off 11 bases at V and 2 bases at J, with 15 bases between the two ends. This CDR3 spans 14 amino acids. CDR1 and CDR2 (germline): ENHRY, SYGVKD. The CDR3 DNA follows: TGTGCCCTGAGGGCAGGAGATAACACCGGGGAGCTGTTTTTT. Its translation: CALRAGDNTGELFF.

This clone was observed a handful of times. The chain is built from TRBV6-5 and TRBJ2-7; possible D gene TRBD2, 6 bases. The germline V gene has CDR1 MNHEY and CDR2 SVGAGI. The CDR3 covers 14 residues. The V and J ends lost 3 bases and 6 bases respectively, with 15 bases between them. This chain's CDR3 is CASSYRREQVEQYF. DNA for the CDR3: TGTGCCAGCAGTTATAGGAGGGAACAGGTCGAGCAGTACTTC.